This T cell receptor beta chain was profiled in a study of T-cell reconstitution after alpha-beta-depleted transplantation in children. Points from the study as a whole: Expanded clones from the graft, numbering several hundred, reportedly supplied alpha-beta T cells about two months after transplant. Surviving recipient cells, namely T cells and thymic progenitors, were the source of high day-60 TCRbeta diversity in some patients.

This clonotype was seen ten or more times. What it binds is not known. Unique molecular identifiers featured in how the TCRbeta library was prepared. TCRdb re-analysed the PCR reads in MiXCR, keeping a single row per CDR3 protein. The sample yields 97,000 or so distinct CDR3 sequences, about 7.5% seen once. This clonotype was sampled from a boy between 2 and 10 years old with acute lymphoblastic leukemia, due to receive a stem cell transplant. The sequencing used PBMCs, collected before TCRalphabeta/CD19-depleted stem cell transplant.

This CDR3 is CASSYGVLPSTLSSYNEQFF. In nucleotides, the CDR3 is TGTGCCAGCAGTTACGGGGTCCTTCCATCGACATTAAGCTCCTACAATGAGCAGTTCTTC. The chain recombines TRBV6-2 or TRBV6-3 with TRBJ2-1; D is ambiguous. Trimming removed 2 bases from V and 0 bases from J, with 23 bases in between. Germline lookup yields CDR1 MNHEY and CDR2 SVGEGT. The CDR3 loop spans 20 amino acids.